This T cell receptor beta chain was identified in a study of cytomegalovirus exposure and HLA in healthy donors (dated by TCRdb to about 2017). Background for the entire study: An earlier analysis of roughly 500 of the donors reported approximately 290 Gb of sequence data and 120 million or so unique TCR beta sequences from 150 million to 200 million T cells. Approximately 300 gigabases of sequencing data and roughly 90 million unique TCR sequences were included in an early release covering about 700 HLA-typed donors. Among the approximately 400 genotyped donors, about 83% belonged to the genetic ancestry cluster associated with self-reported Caucasian donors. The aim of the study was to test whether cataloging public T cell receptors could identify signatures of past pathogen exposure. Using immunosequencing, the study profiled T cell repertoires from about 610 subjects and related those repertoires to cytomegalovirus serostatus. In addition to the first cohort of 666 subjects, a separate validation cohort of about 120 different subjects was used. To predict cytomegalovirus infection status, the study combined high-throughput TCR immunosequencing, statistical association of individual TCRs with disease status, and machine learning. A later analysis re-examined previously published TCR beta repertoires from 610 or so donors and added high-resolution HLA genotyping to investigate patterns of TCR occurrence. Rather than using new phenotypic data, the later analysis identified candidate immune exposures from TCR beta sequences and from how often those sequences occurred across donors. To decide whether each TCR beta V gene segment behaved as functional or pseudogenic, an earlier analysis of approximately 620 of the donors relied on high-throughput TCR beta sequencing. Donor age, sex, ethnicity and CMV serostatus were collected together with the repertoire data. Genome-wide SNP genotypes for about three fifths of the roughly 700 donors were used in a later genetic analysis, which treated that subset as a discovery cohort. All discovery cohort repertoires had been generated on a single sequencing platform. HLA typing covered class I and class II loci at four-digit resolution. Typing coverage varied by locus: roughly 629-630 donors for A, B, C, DRB1 and DQB1; approximately 520 for DQA1; about 600 for DPA1; 400 to 480 for DPB1. Because of strong linkage in the cohort, a handful of DR-DQ haplotypes were treated as single units for association and clustering. Among about 400 genotyped donors of the cohort, an average of around 220,000 unique TCR beta nucleotide sequences was sequenced per donor, of which approximately 18% were non-productive. What the work shows at the level of the full study, not this receptor alone: In vitro tests confirmed that three of the cytomegalovirus-associated TCR beta chains recognize cytomegalovirus antigens. In a later analysis, HLA-associated TCR beta chains showed more clonal expansion and lower generation probabilities than non-associated chains that were equally common. Most TCR sequences were seen in very few donors, while some public TCRs were found in many individuals. Cytomegalovirus status was reported to be diagnosed by the classifier with high specificity and sensitivity in both the original and validation cohorts. Linkage disequilibrium might explain the correlated functional status among segregating V segments, but an unknown experimental factor could not be excluded. When HLA alleles, especially DR and DQ, strongly co-occurred, attributing TCR associations to individual alleles was difficult. The only immune exposure information available for the cohort was CMV serostatus. An association between a missense DCLRE1C variant and V-gene and J-gene trimming of TCR beta chains was found in a later genetic analysis and replicated in an independent cohort. Because HLA typing was missing for some donors at each locus, association tests included only the typed subset. This cohort had only TCR beta chains sequenced, and the lack of alpha or paired-chain data limited which features could be detected. Roughly uniform sequencing depth across donors was assumed in presence/absence analyses, although this assumption may not hold. The authors suggested that the approach could potentially be extended to other disease states and immunological phenotypes. In a later analysis, the rate of TCR association differed among HLA loci, with DRB1 alleles having the most associated TCRs and HLA-C alleles having the fewest. Specific HLA alleles were associated with roughly 16,000 TCR beta sequences at a false discovery rate of 0.05 in a later analysis. Because counts were too low, roughly 18 rarely observed V segments, including chromosome 9 orphons, were left out of the earlier analysis of several hundred of the donors. Compared with the approximately 670-donor mean, donors in an Asian-associated ancestry cluster had fewer N-insertions in productive TCRs, according to a later genetic analysis. A further reported finding was that TCR beta sequences accurately predicted the HLA-A and HLA-B alleles for most subjects in the first cohort. In a later analysis, most CMV-associated TCR beta chains were found to appear HLA-restricted, with HLA associations seemingly driven largely by CMV exposure. Some IMGT-functional V segments, including TRBV6-2 and TRBV6-3, could not be told apart with the 87-base-pair reads, so those segments were excluded. A later analysis reported that several top co-occurrence clusters appeared linked to parvovirus B19, influenza, CMV and Epstein-Barr virus. Broadly in line with IMGT annotations, most TCR beta V segments showed up in productive rearrangements about 87% or about 30% of the time in an earlier analysis of around 550 of the donors. The sequencing pipeline was judged likely to have produced a cluster of highly shared sequence variants as a technical artifact. The study listed approximately 150 TCR beta chains as associated with cytomegalovirus.

On this clone itself: What antigen it recognizes has not been identified. Nothing much larger sits one base from this clone, and base qualities are not available.

Based on the germline V gene, the CDR1 and CDR2 sequences are SGHRS and YFSETQ. The CDR3 spans 16 residues, from the cysteine through the phenylalanine. The entry retains the CDR3 DNA only, 48 bases that are in frame from base 1. V is cut back by 3 bases and J by 3 bases, with 8 bases in the junction unmatched. In total, just over 650 healthy bone marrow donors made up the cohort. Cohort members were all nominally healthy when sampled, although unrecorded immune exposures were likely present. The donor was CMV seronegative and belonged to the group of roughly 330 seronegative cohort members. A peripheral blood sample was provided by each donor, and peripheral blood mononuclear cells were used for TCR beta sequencing. The Qiagen DNeasy Blood Extraction Kit was used to extract genomic DNA from the blood cell samples. Libraries were prepared through the immunoSEQ multiplex PCR assay. The multiplex PCR relied on a mix of 60 forward primers for TCR Vbeta segments and 13 reverse primers for TCR Jbeta segments. Amplification of the CDR3 region of rearranged TCR beta genes was performed with a multiplex PCR assay on genomic DNA. The Illumina HiSeq System was used to sequence the amplified TCR beta libraries as 87-base-pair reads. The original methods were these. In a later analysis, roughly 80 million unique TCR beta chains were counted across the roughly 610 repertoires, and roughly 11 million of these chains were shared by at least two donors. A nearest-neighbor algorithm error-corrected the raw reads and collapsed the reads into unique sequences, merging closely related sequences to remove PCR and sequencing errors. Alignment of CDR3 sequences to IMGT reference sequences was used to assign V, D and J gene segments. For a sequence to be retained, a match of at least six nucleotides to both a V gene segment and a J gene segment was required. A rearrangement was called productive if the CDR3 had no stop codons and remained in frame with V and J, and every other rearrangement was called non-productive. CDR3 was defined according to IMGT convention as the region running from the second conserved V-encoded cysteine to the conserved J-encoded phenylalanine. The earlier analysis of a few hundred of the donors excluded sequences that lacked an unambiguous match to a single V gene segment. In an earlier analysis of approximately 500 of the donors, a V segment was called functional when productive rearrangements were above 56.7%, and segregating when the standard deviation between donors exceeded 5%. A statistical classification framework was built for diagnosing cytomegalovirus status from the catalog of TCR beta chain sequences. A later analysis assigned V and J genes by comparing TCR nucleotide sequences with IMGT/GENE-DB human TR gene sequences. The TCRdist pipeline was used in a later analysis to assign CDR3 sequences and most-parsimonious VDJ recombination scenarios. In a later analysis, each TCR beta chain was defined by its CDR3 amino acid sequence together with its V-gene family, and reads lacking a unique V-gene family were excluded. A later analysis removed 450 to 600 highly shared, low-generation-probability nucleotide sequences to deal with suspected cross-contamination and a sequencing artifact. A later analysis calculated a clonal expansion index for each public chain from normalized within-repertoire ranks of inferred template counts. A later analysis computed generation probabilities with a VDJ recombination model fitted to out-of-frame rearrangements, and checked the results against IGoR. A later analysis scored TCR-TCR, TCR-HLA and TCR-CMV co-occurrence with hypergeometric tests, applying a repertoire-size bias correction to TCR pairs. To estimate false discovery rates, a later analysis permuted the HLA or CMV assignments 20 times. A later analysis grouped co-occurring TCRs with DBSCAN, adding TCRdist sequence similarity when clustering within HLA-allele-positive subsets. Co-occurrence clustering excluded repertoires with fewer than 30,000 or more than 120,000 public chains, plus five with anomalous nucleotide sharing. In its TCRdb copy, this immuneACCESS table keeps in-frame sequences only and misses some clones. Where compared with another copy, unresolved V genes explain less than half of these, and the others have no known cause. That table gives V, J and clone size, and the DNA gave D and trimming. In all, the sample holds under 200,000 clones, and about 70% of those were seen once. Of the sample, approximately 1.8% falls within the top ten clones.

Material for sequencing was PBMCs. The chain employs TRBV5-1 and TRBJ2-7, and 11 bases in between align with TRBD2. The receptor was derived from a woman aged 30 to 39 in good health and CMV-seronegative. The CDR3 protein is CASSWGTSGYFYEQYF. The DNA reads TGCGCCAGCAGCTGGGGGACTAGCGGATACTTCTACGAGCAGTACTTC.